The T cell receptor (beta chain) under discussion was sequenced for a study of cytomegalovirus exposure and HLA in healthy donors. Overall study findings and caveats: Generally TCR sequences proved uncommon, though certain public TCRs appeared in numerous donors. For most TCR beta V segments, an earlier analysis put the productive rate at about 90% or about 30% of the time. Diagnosis of cytomegalovirus status made by the classifier reportedly showed high specificity and sensitivity.

A note on this clone: The antigen remains unidentified.

The PCR contained 60 Vbeta and 13 Jbeta primers. The table came from immunoSEQ multiplex PCR; TCRdb's copy has only in-frame clones and leaves some out. The sample lists about 180,000 clones, 80% to 85% seen once, with approximately 1.2% in the top ten. The sample consisted of PBMCs. This TCR was recovered from a boy aged 2-9 years in good health and CMV-seronegative.

This CDR3 is CASSQGDNQPQHF. In nucleotides, the CDR3 is TGCGCCAGCAGCCAGGGGGATAATCAGCCCCAGCATTTT. The chain has TRBV5-1 and TRBJ1-5, with TRBD1 matching over 7 bases. The CDR3 spans 13 residues. With 4 bases clipped from V and 4 bases from J, the junction kept 2 bases outside the gene matches. Germline V gene lookup returns CDR1 SGHRS and CDR2 YFSETQ.